This entry is about one T cell receptor beta chain. Its antigen remains unknown. Libraries were prepared by immunoSEQ multiplex PCR; TCRdb keeps only in-frame clonotypes and omits some of them. The table includes 9,500 to 15,000 clones, about 76% detected once. CDR3 length: 18 residues. The record originates from a study of STAT3 mutations in large granular lymphocyte leukemia. Looking at the study overall: Over half of T-LGLL patients had one or more immunosuppressive regimens.

Study observations and caveats: In T-cell large granular lymphocyte leukemia, about half of patients showed multiple immunodominant subclonotypes.

The gene calls are TRBV1 and TRBJ1-3. TRBV1 is a pseudogene locus. Specimen: peripheral blood mononuclear cells. The TCR was taken from a man in his 60s with T-cell large granular lymphocyte leukemia. Some clones in this sample may be carry-over from other donors' samples. The CDR3 DNA follows: TGCACCAGCAGCCAAGATAGGGTCTCCCGGGGCTCTGGAAACACCATATATTTT. Translation: CTSSQDRVSRGSGNTIYF.